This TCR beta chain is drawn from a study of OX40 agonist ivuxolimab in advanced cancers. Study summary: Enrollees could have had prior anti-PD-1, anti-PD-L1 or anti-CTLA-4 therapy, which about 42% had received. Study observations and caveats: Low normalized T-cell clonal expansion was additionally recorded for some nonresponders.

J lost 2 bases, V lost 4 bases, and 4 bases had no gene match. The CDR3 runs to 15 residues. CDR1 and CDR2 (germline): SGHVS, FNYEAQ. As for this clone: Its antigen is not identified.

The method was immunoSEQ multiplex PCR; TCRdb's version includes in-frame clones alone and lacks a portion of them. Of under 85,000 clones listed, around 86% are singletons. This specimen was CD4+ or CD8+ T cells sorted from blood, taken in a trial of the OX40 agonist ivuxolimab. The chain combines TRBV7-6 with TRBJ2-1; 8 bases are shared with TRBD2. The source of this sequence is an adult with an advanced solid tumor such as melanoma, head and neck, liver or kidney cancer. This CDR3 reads CASSSTSGPYNEQFF. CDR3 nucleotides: TGTGCCAGCAGCTCTACTAGCGGACCCTACAATGAGCAGTTCTTC.